This TCR beta chain is from a study of cytomegalovirus exposure and HLA in healthy donors. Overall study results and limits: The investigators catalogued about 170 TCR beta chains as cytomegalovirus-associated.

Regarding this clone: Its antigen is unknown.

A multiplex PCR was run with 60 Vbeta primers and 13 Jbeta primers. Some clones are missing from TCRdb's copy, which holds only in-frame ones; the method was immunoSEQ multiplex PCR. Of tens of thousands of clones in the sample, 60% to 80% were seen once. Sequencing was done on a sample of PBMCs. The receptor's source is a man between 60 and 75 years old in good health and CMV-seropositive.

The CDR3 sequence is CASSYLAGGPDTQYF. DNA for the CDR3: TGTGCCAGCAGCTACCTAGCGGGAGGGCCAGATACGCAGTATTTT. The chain has TRBV7-9 and TRBJ2-3; TRBD2 agrees at 12 bases. This CDR3 comprises 15 residues. The V and J ends lost 4 bases and 4 bases, in that order; junction bases with no gene match: 3. CDR1 and CDR2 (germline): SEHNR, FQNEAQ (reference sequence).